A selection of T cell receptor beta chains follows, all from one sample in a study of technical replicates of blood from a handful of donors. The method was immunoSEQ multiplex PCR; TCRdb's version includes in-frame clones alone and lacks a portion of them. The data hold tens of thousands of clones, with just under 95% observed a single time. Sequencing was performed on T cells isolated from PBMCs. Every receptor here comes from a human donor in good health. Both conserved end residues are part of each CDR3. The D gene is left open where the match is weak. Clone size is not always given. Where it is, it says once, few, many or a class for expanded clones.

clone size,D gene,V gene,J gene,CDR3 DNA,CDR3 protein
-,TRBD1,TRBV2,TRBJ1-2,TGTGCCAGCGGATCCGGGACAGGGATCGGTGGCTACACCTTC,CASGSGTGIGGYTF
-,-,TRBV2,TRBJ2-4,TGTGCCAGCAGTGAAGCGGGGCTAGCCAAAAACATTCAGTACTTC,CASSEAGLAKNIQYF
-,-,TRBV6-5,TRBJ1-3,TGTGCCAGCAGCCAGGGGTCCTCTGGAAACACCATATATTTT,CASSQGSSGNTIYF
-,-,TRBV14,TRBJ1-6,TGTGCCAGCAGCCAAGGGACAGTTATCTCCTATAATTCACCCCTCCACTTT,CASSQGTVISYNSPLHF
-,-,TRBV5-1,TRBJ2-4,TGCGCCAGCAGCGTCGATTCTAGCGCCCAAAACATTCAGTACTTC,CASSVDSSAQNIQYF
-,-,TRBV15,TRBJ1-1,TGTGCCACCAGCAGAGATCGGGGGAGGGACACTGAAGCTTTCTTT,CATSRDRGRDTEAFF
-,TRBD1,TRBV11-2,TRBJ2-2,TGTGCCAGCAGCTTCCAGGGGGCATCGGCCGGGGAGCTGTTTTTT,CASSFQGASAGELFF
-,-,TRBV6-5,TRBJ1-2,TGTGCCAGCAGTTACAGGGAGGGCTATGGCTACACCTTC,CASSYREGYGYTF
-,-,TRBV19,TRBJ2-2,TGTGCCACCCAAAAGAGGGCGAACACCGGGGAGCTGTTTTTT,CATQKRANTGELFF
once,-,TRBV2,TRBJ2-6,TGTGCCAGCAGTGAATCCAGGTTTGGGGCCAACGTCCTGACTTTC,CASSESRFGANVLTF
-,TRBD2,TRBV11-3,TRBJ2-1,TGTGCCAGCAGCGTGCCGCAGTTCGGGACTAGACAATACAATGAGCAGTTCTTC,CASSVPQFGTRQYNEQFF
-,TRBD1,TRBV15,TRBJ2-2,TGTGCCACCAGCAGAACAGGGGGCTTCTACACCGGGGAGCTGTTTTTT,CATSRTGGFYTGELFF
-,-,TRBV2,TRBJ1-2,TGTGCCAGCAGTGGGGCCAGGCAAGACTATGGCTACACCTTC,CASSGARQDYGYTF
-,TRBD1,TRBV2,TRBJ1-1,TGTGCCAGCAGCTTTCCCGGGACAGGGGTCACTGAAGCTTTCTTT,CASSFPGTGVTEAFF
-,TRBD1,TRBV6-1,TRBJ1-3,TGTGCCAGCAGTGAATACCAGGGGGTCTCTGGAAACACCATATATTTT,CASSEYQGVSGNTIYF
-,-,TRBV28,TRBJ1-5,TGTGCCAGCAGTTTATATTCAGGGGCGTATCAGCCCCAGCATTTT,CASSLYSGAYQPQHF
-,-,TRBV10-3,TRBJ1-2,TGTGCCATCAGGGACAGAGTCTACACCTTC,CAIRDRVYTF
-,-,TRBV19,TRBJ1-4,TGTGCCAGTAGTATCCGGGGGTACGGTGAAAAACTGTTTTTT,CASSIRGYGEKLFF
-,-,TRBV27,TRBJ1-2,TGTGCCAGCAGTTTATCGCGGATTAACTATGGCTACACCTTC,CASSLSRINYGYTF
-,TRBD1,TRBV29-1,TRBJ1-4,TGCAGCGGGCGACAGGGGGCGGGGGAAAAACTGTTTTTT,CSGRQGAGEKLFF
-,TRBD1,TRBV6-5,TRBJ1-1,TGTGCCAGCAGCTACACGGACAGGCCTATCGGAGCTTTCTTT,CASSYTDRPIGAFF
-,-,TRBV29-1,TRBJ2-7,TGCAGCGTTGGCGAGTTCTCCTACGAGCAGTACTTC,CSVGEFSYEQYF
-,TRBD1,TRBV5-1,TRBJ2-7,TGCGCCAGCAGCCCCACACAGGGGGAACCCTACGAGCAGTACTTC,CASSPTQGEPYEQYF
-,-,TRBV29-1,TRBJ1-2,TGCAGCGTCGGAACAGGCGCCTATGGCTACACCTTC,CSVGTGAYGYTF
-,TRBD2,TRBV7-8,TRBJ2-3,TGTGCCAGCAGCTGGTTAGCGGGGGGACTTAGCACAGATACGCAGTATTTT,CASSWLAGGLSTDTQYF
-,TRBD2,TRBV13,TRBJ2-1,TGTGCCAGCAGCTTACGGACTAGCGGGAGTTATTACAACTACAATGAGCAGTTCTTC,CASSLRTSGSYYNYNEQFF
-,TRBD1,TRBV6-6,TRBJ1-5,TGTGCCAGCAGTATCGACAGGGGCAATCAGCCCCAGCATTTT,CASSIDRGNQPQHF
once,TRBD2,TRBV5-1,TRBJ2-1,TGCGCCAGCAGCTTAGGGGCGGGGGGGCTGGTTGAGCAGTTCTTC,CASSLGAGGLVEQFF
once,-,TRBV4-1,TRBJ2-3,TGCGCCAGCAGCCAACTACCCACAGATACGCAGTATTTT,CASSQLPTDTQYF
-,TRBD2,TRBV6-6,TRBJ2-1,TGTGCCAGCAGTCCTAGCGGGAGGTCTACCTACAATGAGCAGTTCTTC,CASSPSGRSTYNEQFF
-,-,TRBV4-1,TRBJ1-1,TGCGCCAGCAGCCAAGATCGGTTCGAAGGGGGAAACGAAGCTTTCTTT,CASSQDRFEGGNEAFF
-,-,TRBV25-1,TRBJ1-2,TGTGCCAGCAGTGAATTCCCCACCAGTCAGTACACCTTC,CASSEFPTSQYTF
-,-,TRBV7-9,TRBJ1-1,TGTGCCAGCAGCCTCAGGGGAGACACTGAAGCTTTCTTT,CASSLRGDTEAFF
-,-,TRBV5-6,TRBJ2-1,TGTGCCAGCAGCTTGATTCTCAATGAGCAGTTCTTC,CASSLILNEQFF
-,TRBD1,TRBV27,TRBJ2-3,TGTGCCAGCAGTTATCCGGGACAGGGGACAGATACGCAGTATTTT,CASSYPGQGTDTQYF
-,TRBD1,TRBV6-1,TRBJ2-7,TGTGCCAGCAGTGATCGGTCTCGGGCAGGGGGCTCGGATGAGCAGTACTTC,CASSDRSRAGGSDEQYF
-,TRBD1,TRBV4-1,TRBJ2-7,TGCGCCAGCAGCCGGGACAGCAACTACGAGCAGTACTTC,CASSRDSNYEQYF
-,-,TRBV6-1,TRBJ1-1,TGTGCCAGCATTAGTATGGGGGGGAAAGCTTTCTTT,CASISMGGKAFF
-,-,TRBV28,TRBJ1-5,TGTGCCAGCAGGCTCTCCGGGACAAAGGGCAATCAGCCCCAGCATTTT,CASRLSGTKGNQPQHF
once,TRBD2,TRBV9,TRBJ2-1,TGTGCCAGCAGTGCTAGCGGGGACTACAATGAGCAGTTCTTC,CASSASGDYNEQFF
-,-,TRBV4-1,TRBJ1-4,TGCGCCAGCAGCCAAGATCTTGTAGGGGGACGGGGCGAAAAACTGTTTTTT,CASSQDLVGGRGEKLFF
-,TRBD1,TRBV27,TRBJ1-5,TGTGCCAGCAGTCCACTTAGTATTGAGGACAGGGGAATTAATCAGCCCCAGCATTTT,CASSPLSIEDRGINQPQHF
-,TRBD2,TRBV19,TRBJ2-1,TGTGCCAGTAGTATAGGGTCTCTAGCGGGAGAAGGAAATGAGCAGTTCTTC,CASSIGSLAGEGNEQFF
once,TRBD1,TRBV14,TRBJ2-1,TGTGCCAGCAGCCATCAAAAGACAGGGTACTACAATGAGCAGTTCTTC,CASSHQKTGYYNEQFF
-,TRBD1,TRBV7-8,TRBJ1-2,TGTGCCAGCATCCCAGGGGGCAGGGGGGACTATGGCTACACCTTC,CASIPGGRGDYGYTF
once,TRBD1,TRBV5-1,TRBJ2-6,TGCGCCAGCAGCTTGGCCTCGGCAGGGGGCTCTGGGGCCAACGTCCTGACTTTC,CASSLASAGGSGANVLTF
-,-,TRBV2,TRBJ2-7,TGTGCCAGCAGTTTCACCGGGACACGTTACGAGCAGTACTTC,CASSFTGTRYEQYF
-,-,TRBV2,TRBJ1-5,TGTGCCAGCAGGAGGACAGTCGGAAATCAGCCCCAGCATTTT,CASRRTVGNQPQHF